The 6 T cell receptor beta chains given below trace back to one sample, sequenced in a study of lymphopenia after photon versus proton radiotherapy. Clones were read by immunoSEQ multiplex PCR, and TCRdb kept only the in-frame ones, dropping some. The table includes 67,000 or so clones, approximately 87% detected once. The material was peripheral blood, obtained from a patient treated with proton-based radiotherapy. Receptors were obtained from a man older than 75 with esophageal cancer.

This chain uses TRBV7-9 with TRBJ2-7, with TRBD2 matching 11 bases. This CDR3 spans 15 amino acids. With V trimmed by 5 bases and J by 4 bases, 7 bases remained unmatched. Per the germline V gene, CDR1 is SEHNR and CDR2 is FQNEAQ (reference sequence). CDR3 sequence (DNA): TGTGCCAGCAGCCGTAGCGGGAGGGCCGGGTACGAGCAGTACTTC. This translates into CASSRSGRAGYEQYF.

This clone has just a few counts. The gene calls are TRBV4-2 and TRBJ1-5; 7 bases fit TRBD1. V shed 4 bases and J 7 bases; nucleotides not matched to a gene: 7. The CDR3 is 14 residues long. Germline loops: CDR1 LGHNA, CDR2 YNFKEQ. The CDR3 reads CASSRTGREQPQHF. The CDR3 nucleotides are TGTGCCAGCAGCCGGACAGGACGAGAACAGCCCCAGCATTTT.

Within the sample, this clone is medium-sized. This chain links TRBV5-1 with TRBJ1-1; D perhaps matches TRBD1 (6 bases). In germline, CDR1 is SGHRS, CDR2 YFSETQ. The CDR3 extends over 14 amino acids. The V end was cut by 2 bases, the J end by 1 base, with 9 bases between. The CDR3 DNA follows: TGCGCCAGCAGCTTTGGCAGGGGGAACACTGAAGCTTTCTTT. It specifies CASSFGRGNTEAFF.

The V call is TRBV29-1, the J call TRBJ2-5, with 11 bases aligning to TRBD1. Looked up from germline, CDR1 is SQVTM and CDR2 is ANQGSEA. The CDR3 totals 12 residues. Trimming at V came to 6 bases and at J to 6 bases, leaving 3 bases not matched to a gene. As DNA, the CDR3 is TGCAGCGTCGGACAGGGGGCGAAGACCCAGTACTTC. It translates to CSVGQGAKTQYF.

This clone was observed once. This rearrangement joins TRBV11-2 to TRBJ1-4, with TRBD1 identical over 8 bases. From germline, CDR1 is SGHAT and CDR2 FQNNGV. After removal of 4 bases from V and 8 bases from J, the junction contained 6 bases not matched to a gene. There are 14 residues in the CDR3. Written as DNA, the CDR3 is TGTGCCAGCAGCTCCGACAGGGGCTACGAAAAACTGTTTTTT. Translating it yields CASSSDRGYEKLFF.

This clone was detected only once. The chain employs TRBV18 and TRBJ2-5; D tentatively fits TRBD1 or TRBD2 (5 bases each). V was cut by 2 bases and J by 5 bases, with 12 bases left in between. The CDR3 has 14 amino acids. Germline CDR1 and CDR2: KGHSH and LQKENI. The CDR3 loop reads CASSPGTPLETQYF. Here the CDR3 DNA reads TGTGCCAGCTCACCAGGGACCCCCCTGGAGACCCAGTACTTC.